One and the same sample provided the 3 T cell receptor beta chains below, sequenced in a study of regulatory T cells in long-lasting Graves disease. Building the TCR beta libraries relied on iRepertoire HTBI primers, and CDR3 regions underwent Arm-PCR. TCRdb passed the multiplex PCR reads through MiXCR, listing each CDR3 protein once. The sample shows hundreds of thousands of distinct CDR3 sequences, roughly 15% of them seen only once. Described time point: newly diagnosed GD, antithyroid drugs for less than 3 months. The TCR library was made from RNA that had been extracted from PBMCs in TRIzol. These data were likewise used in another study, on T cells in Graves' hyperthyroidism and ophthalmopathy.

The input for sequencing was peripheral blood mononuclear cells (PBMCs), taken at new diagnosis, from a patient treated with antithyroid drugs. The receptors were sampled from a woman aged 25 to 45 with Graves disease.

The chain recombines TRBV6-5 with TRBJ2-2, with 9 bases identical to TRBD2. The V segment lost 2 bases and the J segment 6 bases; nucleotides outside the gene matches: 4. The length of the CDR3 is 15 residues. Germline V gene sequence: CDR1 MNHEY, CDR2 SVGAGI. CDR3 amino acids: CASSYAGGLAGELFF. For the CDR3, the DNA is TGTGCCAGCAGTTACGCGGGAGGGCTGGCCGGGGAGCTGTTTTTT.

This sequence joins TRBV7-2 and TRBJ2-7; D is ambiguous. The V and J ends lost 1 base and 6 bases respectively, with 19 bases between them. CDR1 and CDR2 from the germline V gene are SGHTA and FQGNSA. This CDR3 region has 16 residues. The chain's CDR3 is CASSLVGSEMYGEQYF. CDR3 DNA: TGTGCCAGCAGCTTAGTGGGGTCTGAGATGTACGGCGAGCAGTACTTC.

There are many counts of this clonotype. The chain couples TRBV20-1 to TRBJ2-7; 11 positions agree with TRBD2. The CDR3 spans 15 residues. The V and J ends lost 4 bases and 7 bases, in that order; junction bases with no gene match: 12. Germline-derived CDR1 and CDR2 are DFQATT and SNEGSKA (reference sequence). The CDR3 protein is CSATVWTSGFIEQYF. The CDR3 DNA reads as TGCAGTGCTACGGTTTGGACTAGCGGGTTTATAGAGCAGTACTTC.